These 21 T cell receptor beta chains were sequenced from one sample in a study of cytomegalovirus exposure and HLA in healthy donors (dated by TCRdb to about 2017). The library relied on the immunoSEQ multiplex PCR assay. For the multiplex PCR, a mixture combining 60 forward primers for TCR Vbeta segments and 13 reverse primers for TCR Jbeta segments was used. TCRdb's version of the immuneACCESS table is confined to in-frame rearrangements and falls short of the full clone set. An unresolved V gene accounts for under half of the shortfall where checked; the remainder is of unknown origin. The sample contains tens of thousands of clones, less than 85% of them found a single time. Roughly 10% of the sample belongs to the ten largest clones. Specimen: PBMCs. The origin of the receptors is a woman in her forties or fifties in good health and CMV-seropositive.

The chain combines TRBV6-5 with TRBJ1-1; 7 bases align to TRBD1. The CDR3 runs 15 residues. Germline V lookup: CDR1 MNHEY, CDR2 SVGAGI. J gave up 4 bases and V 3 bases, and 8 bases lay outside the gene matches. The DNA for the CDR3 is TGTGCCAGCAGTTATGACCCGGGACAGACCACTGAAGCTTTCTTT. Protein: CASSYDPGQTTEAFF.

V gene TRBV5-1 combines with J gene TRBJ2-7; possibly TRBD2 for D (5 bases). Germline assignment: CDR1 SGHRS and CDR2 YFSETQ. The CDR3 runs to 14 residues. V shed 0 bases and J shed 3 bases, with 10 bases lying between them. The DNA for the CDR3 is TGCGCCAGCAGCTTGGGGTTACTAGTCTACGAGCAGTACTTC. This encodes CASSLGLLVYEQYF.

This clone was picked up a small number of times. This chain connects TRBV4-3 to TRBJ2-3, with TRBD1 as a possible D gene (7 bases). The V end lost 0 bases, the J end lost 4 bases, and 14 bases lay between the germline ends. Germline loops: CDR1 LGHNA, CDR2 YSLEER. The CDR3 runs to 16 residues. The CDR3 sequence: CASSQDGGGEADTQYF. The CDR3 coding sequence is TGCGCCAGCAGCCAAGATGGAGGGGGCGAGGCAGATACGCAGTATTTT.

The rearrangement links TRBV19 to TRBJ2-2; D ambiguous. From germline, CDR1 is LNHDA and CDR2 SQIVND (reference sequence). Trimming left V 4 bases short and J 5 bases short, with 11 bases between. The CDR3 spans 14 residues. CDR3 sequence (DNA): TGTGCCAGTAGTAGCAGTATCTCAACCGGGGAGCTGTTTTTT. The encoded protein is CASSSSISTGELFF. Together with reference TRBV19 and TRBJ2-2, the CDR3 gives the full variable domain: DGGITQSPKYLFRKEGQNVTLSCEQNLNHDAMYWYRQDPGQGLRLIYYSQIVNDFQKGDIAEGYSVSREKKESFPLTVTSAQKNPTAFYLCASSSSISTGELFFGEGSRLTVL.

This clone was detected only a few times. The chain joins TRBV5-1 to TRBJ2-3; weak D call: TRBD2 (6 bases). There are 15 residues in the CDR3. Trimming cost V 1 base and J 0 bases, with 9 bases left between them. Germline values: CDR1 SGHRS, CDR2 YFSETQ. CDR3 sequence: CASSLTSPSTDTQYF. CDR3 in DNA: TGCGCCAGCAGCTTGACTAGCCCTAGCACAGATACGCAGTATTTT.

This rearrangement joins TRBV23-1 to TRBJ2-5; no clear D gene. Being an ORF, TRBV23-1 has a function that is uncertain. CDR3 length: 11 amino acids. V lost 7 bases to trimming and J lost 7 bases, with 10 bases between them. The CDR3 nucleotides are TGCGCCAGCACTCCCCAGGCGACCCAGTACTTC. Its translation is CASTPQATQYF.

The chain is built from TRBV7-9 and TRBJ2-1; the match to TRBD2 covers 7 bases. Germline trimming cut 6 bases from V and 9 bases from J; bases unmatched to any gene: 2. Germline V lookup: CDR1 SEHNR, CDR2 FQNEAQ (reference sequence). The CDR3 has 11 residues. The CDR3 sequence: CASRREGEQFF. The CDR3 DNA follows: TGTGCCAGCAGGAGGGAGGGTGAGCAGTTCTTC.

A word on this clone: This sample includes further DNA sequences coding for the same CDR3. The rearrangement joins TRBV5-4 to TRBJ2-5, with 8 bases matching TRBD1. This CDR3 comprises 15 residues. CDR1 is SGHNT, CDR2 YYREEE, per germline (reference sequence). With 4 bases clipped from V and 4 bases from J, the junction kept 9 bases outside the gene matches. The CDR3 loop reads CASSQPQGARETQYF. DNA of the CDR3: TGTGCCAGCAGCCAACCTCAGGGGGCGCGAGAGACCCAGTACTTC.

This CDR3 reads CASRTGAAGEKLFF. For the CDR3, the DNA is TGTGCCAGTAGGACAGGGGCGGCCGGGGAAAAACTGTTTTTT. V gene TRBV19 combines with J gene TRBJ1-4, with 8 bases lining up with TRBD1. In germline, CDR1 is LNHDA, CDR2 SQIVND (reference sequence). Trimming at V came to 6 bases and at J to 8 bases, leaving 8 bases not matched to a gene. The CDR3 has 14 amino acids.

The chain combines TRBV28 with TRBJ1-6, with D perhaps TRBD1 (6 bases). The CDR3 has 15 residues. CDR1 and CDR2 from the germline V gene are MDHEN and SYDVKM. V lost 5 bases, J lost 8 bases, and 16 bases lay in between. The CDR3 reads CASSLPQGSHSPLHF. DNA of the CDR3: TGTGCCAGCAGTCTGCCACAGGGAAGCCATTCACCCCTCCACTTT.

This rearrangement joins TRBV27 to TRBJ2-1; 8 nucleotides align to TRBD1. V dropped 10 bases and J dropped 4; count of bases not matched to a gene: 9. Germline-derived CDR1 and CDR2 are MNHEY and SMNVEV (reference sequence). This CDR3 has 14 residues. The CDR3 bases are TGTGCCACCTCGAGGGACAGGAATTACAATGAGCAGTTCTTC. It codes for CATSRDRNYNEQFF.

V is TRBV4-3 and J is TRBJ2-6; tentatively, D is TRBD2 (5 bases). In germline, CDR1 is LGHNA, CDR2 YSLEER. V dropped 0 bases and J dropped 3 bases, with 9 bases sitting between them. The CDR3 is made up of 16 amino acids. CDR3 sequence (DNA): TGCGCCAGCAGCCAAGATTATGCGGGTGGGGCCAACGTCCTGACTTTC. Its protein is CASSQDYAGGANVLTF.

This clone was found a few times. This chain uses TRBV4-1 with TRBJ1-1; 10 bases are shared with TRBD1. J was trimmed by 5 bases and V by 0 bases; bases with no gene match: 12. The CDR3 is made up of 18 amino acids. Germline CDR1 is MGHRA and CDR2 is YSYEKL. CDR3 sequence: CASSQEGGWTGGGTEAFF. The DNA of the CDR3 is TGCGCCAGCAGCCAAGAAGGAGGATGGACAGGGGGAGGGACTGAAGCTTTCTTT.

The rearrangement joins TRBV6-4 to TRBJ2-7, with D unresolved. V lost 5 bases to trimming and J lost 0 bases, with 11 bases between them. Per the germline V gene, CDR1 is MRHNA and CDR2 is SNTAGT. This CDR3 spans 14 amino acids. For the CDR3, the DNA is TGTGCCAGCAGTCCCGACTCGATCTCCTACGAGCAGTACTTC. Amino acid sequence: CASSPDSISYEQYF.

Only a few counts were recorded for this clone. The chain joins TRBV19 to TRBJ2-1; TRBD2 aligns across 7 bases. The ends lost 5 bases at V and 3 bases at J; junction bases unmatched: 7. CDR1 and CDR2 from the germline V gene are LNHDA and SQIVND (reference sequence). CDR3 length equals 15 residues. This CDR3 is CASSLSGNSYNEQFF. The DNA of the CDR3 is TGTGCCAGTAGTCTCAGCGGGAATAGCTACAATGAGCAGTTCTTC.

This clone showed up just a few times. The rearrangement uses TRBV6-1 and TRBJ2-1, with TRBD2 as a possible D gene (6 bases). This CDR3 is built from 18 residues. Looked up from germline, CDR1 is MNHNS and CDR2 is SASEGT. V was trimmed by 0 bases and J by 4 bases, leaving 19 bases between them. In nucleotides, the CDR3 is TGTGCCAGCAGTGAAGCGCGGGTAAGGCTAGCGCAATACAATGAGCAGTTCTTC. Its translation is CASSEARVRLAQYNEQFF.

The V gene is TRBV10-2, the J gene TRBJ1-4; no clear D. The germline CDR1 and CDR2 sequences are WSHSY and SAAADI. The CDR3 runs to 14 residues. V lost 6 bases, J lost 5 bases, and 13 bases lay in between. The CDR3 bases are TGCGCCAGCAGGGGAGGCAGTTTGAATGAAAAACTGTTTTTT. Translated, it gives CASRGGSLNEKLFF.

The chain is built from TRBV28 and TRBJ1-5; possible D gene TRBD1, 5 bases. V was clipped by 3 bases and J by 7 bases, with 16 bases between them. The germline CDR1 and CDR2 sequences are MDHEN and SYDVKM. This CDR3 is built from 15 residues. The CDR3 DNA sequence: TGTGCCAGCAGTTTTACCTGGGGCGATGCACAGCCCCAGCATTTT. Protein sequence: CASSFTWGDAQPQHF.

The chain carries TRBV27 and TRBJ2-3; 12 nucleotides match TRBD2. Germline V gene data show CDR1 as MNHEY and CDR2 as SMNVEV (reference sequence). The trim removed 4 bases at V and 3 bases at J, leaving 2 bases unmatched. There are 15 residues in the CDR3. Here the CDR3 DNA reads TGTGCCAGCAGTTCGACTAGCGGGAGTACAGATACGCAGTATTTT. Translated, it gives CASSSTSGSTDTQYF.

This clone was counted between two and nine times. The CDR3 loop is CASSSGGARKTGELFF. In DNA form, the CDR3 reads TGTGCCAGCTCGAGCGGGGGGGCCCGAAAAACCGGGGAGCTGTTTTTT. The chain carries TRBV5-4 and TRBJ2-2, with TRBD2 matching 10 bases. Germline V gene lookup returns CDR1 SGHNT and CDR2 YYREEE (reference sequence). J lost 5 bases, V lost 7 bases, and 11 bases had no gene match. This CDR3 is 16 amino acids long.

The chain employs TRBV27 and TRBJ2-1, with D possibly being TRBD1 (6 bases). From germline, CDR1 is MNHEY and CDR2 SMNVEV (reference sequence). V was shortened by 6 bases and J by 2 bases, with 8 bases between the two germline ends. The CDR3 has 13 amino acids. CDR3 loop: CASSPGAYNEQFF. CDR3 sequence (DNA): TGTGCCAGCAGCCCAGGGGCCTACAATGAGCAGTTCTTC.